The sample holds many counts of the clone carrying this T cell receptor (beta chain). This specimen comes from a study of human T cells and chemical hapten exposure. TCRdb re-derived calls from the RACE reads in MiXCR, one entry per CDR3 protein. This table has 360,000 or so distinct CDR3 sequences, about 6.3% appearing once. Trimming pared 5 bases from V and 0 bases from J, leaving 9 bases between. CDR3 size: 13 residues. CDR1 is DFQATT and CDR2 is SNEGSKA in the germline V gene (reference sequence). Time point indicated: patch test 2, 6 weeks after DPC sensitization. The treatment is: therapeutic diphenylcyclopropenone sensitization with weekly scalp DPC.

This sequence originates from a woman aged 18 to 35 with alopecia areata. Some clones in this sample may be carry-over from other donors' samples. The sample was whole blood, taken in connection with sensitization to the hapten diphenylcyclopropenone (DPC). The chain has TRBV20-1 and TRBJ2-3, with D possibly being TRBD1 (6 bases). The CDR3 nucleotides are TGCAGTGCTCCCGGACAGAGCACAGATACGCAGTATTTT. It is translated as CSAPGQSTDTQYF.